What follows is one T cell receptor (beta chain) and its context. The antigen remains unidentified. A J-beta primer mix and a sample-barcoded 5' primer were used in a second PCR of about 7 to 12 cycles. From the 5' RACE reads, TCRdb called clonotypes with MiXCR, one entry per CDR3 protein. The sample includes 1.8 million or so distinct CDR3 sequences, 35% to 50% of them seen just once. The data were obtained in a study of blood T cells in healthy people across ages. Study-wide results and caveats: Relative to aged donors, long-lived donors carried more naive CD4+ cells and displayed higher diversity.

The V end was cut by 4 bases, the J end by 9 bases, with 13 bases between. CDR3 size: 13 residues. CDR1 is SGHVS, CDR2 FNYEAQ, per germline. The chain joins TRBV7-6 to TRBJ2-1, with unresolved D. The TCR sequence derives from a human donor in good health. The sample taken for sequencing was blood. CDR3 coding DNA: TGTGCCAGCAGCTCCTCACTCGGACGTGAGCAGTTCTTC. Its protein product is CASSSSLGREQFF.